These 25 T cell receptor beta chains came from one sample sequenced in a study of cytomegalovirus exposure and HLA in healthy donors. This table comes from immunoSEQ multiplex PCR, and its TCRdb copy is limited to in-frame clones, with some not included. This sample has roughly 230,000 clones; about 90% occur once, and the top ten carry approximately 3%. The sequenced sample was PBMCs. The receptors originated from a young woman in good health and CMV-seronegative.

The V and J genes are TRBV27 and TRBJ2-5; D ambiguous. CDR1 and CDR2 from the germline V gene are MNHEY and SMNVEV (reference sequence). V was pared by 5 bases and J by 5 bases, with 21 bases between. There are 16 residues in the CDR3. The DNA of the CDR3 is TGTGCCAGCAGTCCCGTGTACGGCCCGCCTTGGGAGACCCAGTACTTC. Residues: CASSPVYGPPWETQYF.

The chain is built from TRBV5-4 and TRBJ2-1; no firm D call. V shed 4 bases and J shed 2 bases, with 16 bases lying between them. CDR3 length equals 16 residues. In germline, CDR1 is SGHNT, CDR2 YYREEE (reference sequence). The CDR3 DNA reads TGTGCCAGCAGCCTAGACTTAGGAGCCACCTACAATGAGCAGTTCTTC. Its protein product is CASSLDLGATYNEQFF.

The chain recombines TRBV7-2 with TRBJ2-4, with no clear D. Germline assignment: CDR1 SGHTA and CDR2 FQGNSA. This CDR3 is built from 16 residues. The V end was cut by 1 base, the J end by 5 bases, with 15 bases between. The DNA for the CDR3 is TGTGCCAGCAGCTTAGGTCCGACCCACGAAGAAAACATTCAGTACTTC. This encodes CASSLGPTHEENIQYF.

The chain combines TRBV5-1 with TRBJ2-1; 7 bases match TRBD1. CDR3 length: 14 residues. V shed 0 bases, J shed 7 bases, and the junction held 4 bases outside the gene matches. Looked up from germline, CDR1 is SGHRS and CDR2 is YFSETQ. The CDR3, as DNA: TGCGCCAGCAGCTTGGCGGCACAGGGGAATGAGCAGTTCTTC. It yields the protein CASSLAAQGNEQFF. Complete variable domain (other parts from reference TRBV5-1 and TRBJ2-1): KAGVTQTPRYLIKTRGQQVTLSCSPISGHRSVSWYQQTPGQGLQFLFEYFSETQRNKGNFPGRFSGRQFSNSRSEMNVSTLELGDSALYLCASSLAAQGNEQFFGPGTRLTVL.

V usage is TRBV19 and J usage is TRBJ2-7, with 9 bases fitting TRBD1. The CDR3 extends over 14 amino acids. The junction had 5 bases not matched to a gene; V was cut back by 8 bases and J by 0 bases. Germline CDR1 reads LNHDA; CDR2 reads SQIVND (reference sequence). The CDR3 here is CASRTGDFSYEQYF. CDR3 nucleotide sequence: TGTGCCAGTCGGACAGGGGATTTCTCCTACGAGCAGTACTTC.

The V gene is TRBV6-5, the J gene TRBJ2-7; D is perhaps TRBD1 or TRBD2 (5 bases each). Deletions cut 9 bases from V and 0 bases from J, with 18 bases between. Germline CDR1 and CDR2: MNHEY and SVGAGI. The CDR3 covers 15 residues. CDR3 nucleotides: TGTGCCAGACATGCCCGGGGCGTGCACTCCTACGAGCAGTACTTC. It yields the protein CARHARGVHSYEQYF.

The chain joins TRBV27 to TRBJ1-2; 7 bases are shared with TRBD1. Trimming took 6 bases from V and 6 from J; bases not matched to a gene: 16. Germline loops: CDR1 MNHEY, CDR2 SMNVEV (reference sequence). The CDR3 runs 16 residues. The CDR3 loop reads CASSPQLKGAPDGYTF. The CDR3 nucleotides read TGTGCCAGCAGCCCCCAACTTAAGGGGGCGCCTGATGGCTACACCTTC.

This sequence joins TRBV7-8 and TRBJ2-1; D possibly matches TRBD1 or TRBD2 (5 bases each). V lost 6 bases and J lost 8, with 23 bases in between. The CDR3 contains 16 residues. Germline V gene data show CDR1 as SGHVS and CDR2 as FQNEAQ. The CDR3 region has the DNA TGTGCCAGCAGGCCTACCGGGACCCCCCAGTCGGATGAGCAGTTCTTC. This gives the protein CASRPTGTPQSDEQFF.

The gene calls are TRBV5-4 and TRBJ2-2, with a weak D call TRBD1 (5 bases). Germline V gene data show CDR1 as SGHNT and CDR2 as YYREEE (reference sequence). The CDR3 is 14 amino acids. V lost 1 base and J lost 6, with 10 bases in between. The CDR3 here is CASSLKGLAGELFF. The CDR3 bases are TGTGCCAGCAGCTTGAAGGGGCTGGCCGGGGAGCTGTTTTTT.

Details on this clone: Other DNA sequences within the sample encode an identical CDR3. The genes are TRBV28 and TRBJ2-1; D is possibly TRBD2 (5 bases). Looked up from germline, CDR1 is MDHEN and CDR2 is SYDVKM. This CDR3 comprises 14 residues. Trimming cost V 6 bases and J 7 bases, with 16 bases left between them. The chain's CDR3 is CASSPPGTNNEQFF. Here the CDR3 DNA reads TGTGCCAGCAGCCCCCCGGGAACAAATAATGAGCAGTTCTTC.

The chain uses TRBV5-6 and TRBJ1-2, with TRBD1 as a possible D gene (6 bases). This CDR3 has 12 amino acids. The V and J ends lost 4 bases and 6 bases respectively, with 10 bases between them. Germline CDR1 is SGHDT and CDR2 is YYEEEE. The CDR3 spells CASSQHRDGYTF. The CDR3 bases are TGTGCCAGCAGCCAACACAGGGATGGCTACACCTTC.

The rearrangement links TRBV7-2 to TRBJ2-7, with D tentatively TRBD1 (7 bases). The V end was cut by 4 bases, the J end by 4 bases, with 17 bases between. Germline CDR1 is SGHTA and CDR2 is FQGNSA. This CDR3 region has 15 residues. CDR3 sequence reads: CASSSAAGGIYEQYF. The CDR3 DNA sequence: TGTGCCAGCAGCTCCGCAGCAGGGGGGATTTACGAGCAGTACTTC.

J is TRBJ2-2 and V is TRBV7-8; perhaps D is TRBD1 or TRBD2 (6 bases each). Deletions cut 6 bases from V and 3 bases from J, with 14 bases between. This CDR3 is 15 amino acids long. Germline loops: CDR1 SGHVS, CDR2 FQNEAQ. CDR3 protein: CASRVSGADTGELFF. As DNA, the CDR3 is TGTGCCAGCAGAGTTTCGGGGGCAGACACCGGGGAGCTGTTTTTT. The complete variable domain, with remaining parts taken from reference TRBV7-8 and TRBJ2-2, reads GAGVSQSPRYKVAKRGQDVALRCDPISGHVSLFWYQQALGQGPEFLTYFQNEAQLDKSGLPSDRFFAERPEGSVSTLKIQRTQQEDSAVYLCASRVSGADTGELFFGEGSRLTVL.

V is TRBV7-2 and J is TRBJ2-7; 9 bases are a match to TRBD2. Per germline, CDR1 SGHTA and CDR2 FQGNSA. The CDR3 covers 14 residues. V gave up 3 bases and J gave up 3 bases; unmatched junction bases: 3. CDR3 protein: CASSFGSGSYEQYF. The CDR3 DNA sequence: TGTGCCAGCAGCTTCGGTAGCGGGAGCTACGAGCAGTACTTC.

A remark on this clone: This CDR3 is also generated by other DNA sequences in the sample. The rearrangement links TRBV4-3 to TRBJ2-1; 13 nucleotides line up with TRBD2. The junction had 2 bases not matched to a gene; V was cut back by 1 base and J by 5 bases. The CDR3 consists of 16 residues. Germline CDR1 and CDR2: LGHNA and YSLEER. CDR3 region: CASSQGLAGGNNEQFF. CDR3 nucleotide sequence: TGCGCCAGCAGCCAAGGACTAGCGGGAGGCAACAATGAGCAGTTCTTC.

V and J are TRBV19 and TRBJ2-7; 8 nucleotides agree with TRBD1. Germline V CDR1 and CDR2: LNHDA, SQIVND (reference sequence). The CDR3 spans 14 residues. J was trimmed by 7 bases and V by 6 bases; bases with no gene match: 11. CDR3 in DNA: TGTGCCAGTAGGGGGACAGGAAGGGTTGGAGAGCAGTACTTC. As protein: CASRGTGRVGEQYF.

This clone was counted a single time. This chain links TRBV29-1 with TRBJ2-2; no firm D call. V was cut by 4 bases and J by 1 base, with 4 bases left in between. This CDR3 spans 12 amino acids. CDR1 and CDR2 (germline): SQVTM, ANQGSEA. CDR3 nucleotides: TGCAGCGTTGTACTGAACACCGGGGAGCTGTTTTTT. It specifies CSVVLNTGELFF.

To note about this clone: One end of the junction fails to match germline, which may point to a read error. The CDR3, as DNA: TGTGCCAGCAGTGACGGACAGGGTTCTTACGAGCAGCACTTC. Protein: CASSDGQGSYEQHF. The chain carries TRBV2 and TRBJ2-7, with 8 bases lining up with TRBD1. CDR3 length: 14 residues. Germline CDR1 and CDR2: SNHLY and FYNNEI.

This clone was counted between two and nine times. CDR3: CASSRRSTGSGYGYTF. The CDR3 DNA sequence: TGTGCCAGCAGCCGTCGATCGACAGGGTCAGGCTATGGCTACACCTTC. The chain recombines TRBV7-2 with TRBJ1-2; 7 bases align to TRBD1. The CDR3 totals 16 residues. CDR1 is SGHTA and CDR2 is FQGNSA in the germline V gene. V was clipped by 5 bases and J by 4 bases; unmatched bases: 13.

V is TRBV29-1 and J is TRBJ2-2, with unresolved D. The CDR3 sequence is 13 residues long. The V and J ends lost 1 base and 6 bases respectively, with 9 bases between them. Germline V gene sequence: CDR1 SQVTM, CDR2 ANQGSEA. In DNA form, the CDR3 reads TGCAGCGTTGAAGGAAAAACGTCCGGGGAGCTGTTTTTT. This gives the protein CSVEGKTSGELFF.

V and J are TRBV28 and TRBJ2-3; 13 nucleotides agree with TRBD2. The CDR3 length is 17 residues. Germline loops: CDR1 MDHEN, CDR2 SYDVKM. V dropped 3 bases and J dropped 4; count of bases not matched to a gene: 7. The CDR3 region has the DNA TGTGCCAGCAGTTTTCGTACTAGCGGGAGGGTTGCAGATACGCAGTATTTT. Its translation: CASSFRTSGRVADTQYF.

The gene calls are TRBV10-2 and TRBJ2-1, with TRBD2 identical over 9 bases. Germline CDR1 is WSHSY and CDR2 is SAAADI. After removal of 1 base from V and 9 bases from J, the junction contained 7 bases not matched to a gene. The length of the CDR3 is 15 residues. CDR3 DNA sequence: TGCGCCAGCAGTGAGTTGTCTAGCGGGAATGTTGAGCAGTTCTTC. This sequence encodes CASSELSSGNVEQFF.

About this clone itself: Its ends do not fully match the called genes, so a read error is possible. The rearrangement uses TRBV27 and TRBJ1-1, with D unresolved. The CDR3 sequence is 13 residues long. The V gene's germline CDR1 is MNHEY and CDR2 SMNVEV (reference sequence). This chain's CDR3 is CASRLYSGTEAFF. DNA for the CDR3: TGTGCCAGCAGATTATACAGCGGCACTGAAGCTTTCTTT.

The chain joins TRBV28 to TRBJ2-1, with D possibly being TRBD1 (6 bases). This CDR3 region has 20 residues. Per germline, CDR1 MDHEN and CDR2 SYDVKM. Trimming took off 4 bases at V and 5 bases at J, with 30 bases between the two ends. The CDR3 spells CASSYHLDSLVGSRDNEQFF. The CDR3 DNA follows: TGTGCCAGCAGTTACCACCTGGACAGTCTCGTAGGGTCTAGGGACAATGAGCAGTTCTTC. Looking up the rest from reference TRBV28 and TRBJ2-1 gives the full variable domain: DVKVTQSSRYLVKRTGEKVFLECVQDMDHENMFWYRQDPGLGLRLIYFSYDVKMKEKGDIPEGYSVSREKKERFSLILESASTNQTSMYLCASSYHLDSLVGSRDNEQFFGPGTRLTVL.

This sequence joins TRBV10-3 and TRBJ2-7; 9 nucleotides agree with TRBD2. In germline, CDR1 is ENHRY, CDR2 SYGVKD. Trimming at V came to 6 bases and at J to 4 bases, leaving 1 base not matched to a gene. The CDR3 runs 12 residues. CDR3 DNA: TGTGCCATCAGGGCGGGAGGGTACGAGCAGTACTTC. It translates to CAIRAGGYEQYF.